These 19 T cell receptor beta chains share one sample of origin, sequenced in a study of T cell repertoires in cytomegalovirus infection. TCRdb reprocessed the reads via MiXCR and lists one record per CDR3 protein. The profile shows roughly 730,000 distinct CDR3 sequences, around a third of them singletons. No antigens are known for them. Material: cultured PBMCs, obtained from culture after CMV antigen stimulation. All receptors come from a human donor in good health (CMV status not recorded). Some clones in this sample may be carry-over from other donors' samples.

The sample holds a few counts of this clonotype. The V and J genes are TRBV7-2 and TRBJ2-3; 7 bases fit TRBD2. The CDR3 covers 15 residues. Germline V gives CDR1 SGHTA, CDR2 FQGNSA. The ends lost 2 bases at V and 6 bases at J; junction bases unmatched: 8. CDR3 nucleotides: TGTGCCAGCAGCTTATCAGGACTAGTTGACGATACGCAGTATTTT. It codes for CASSLSGLVDDTQYF.

Many counts were recorded for this clonotype. The rearrangement links TRBV7-2 to TRBJ1-1, with 8 bases fitting TRBD1. Trimming cost V 3 bases and J 5 bases; bases outside gene matches: 5. This CDR3 has 14 amino acids. CDR1 and CDR2 (germline): SGHTA, FQGNSA. The CDR3 DNA sequence: TGTGCCAGCAGCTTCCAGGGGGCGTGGACTGAAGCTTTCTTT. Translation gives CASSFQGAWTEAFF.

This clonotype was counted a few times. The chain has TRBV6-1 and TRBJ1-5; unclear D gene. The CDR3 consists of 17 residues. The germline gives CDR1 MNHNS, CDR2 SASEGT. Trimming pared 3 bases from V and 3 bases from J, leaving 18 bases between. In nucleotides, the CDR3 is TGTGCCAGCAGTGAGAATTTAGCGGGGTCCTTCAATCAGCCCCAGCATTTT. This sequence encodes CASSENLAGSFNQPQHF.

In this sample, this clonotype turned up a few times. The gene calls are TRBV7-2 and TRBJ2-7; the match to TRBD1 covers 7 bases. The junction had 7 bases not matched to a gene; V was cut back by 4 bases and J by 1 base. The CDR3 is made up of 15 amino acids. Per germline, CDR1 SGHTA and CDR2 FQGNSA. In DNA form, the CDR3 reads TGTGCCAGCAGCTACTATCGGGACAGTTCCTACGAGCAGTACTTC. It codes for CASSYYRDSSYEQYF.

CDR3 protein: CASSLDRGLAGAEQFF. The CDR3 region has the DNA TGTGCCAGCAGCTTAGATCGGGGACTAGCGGGAGCAGAGCAGTTCTTC. The chain has TRBV7-9 and TRBJ2-1, with 14 bases aligning to TRBD2. Trimming removed 1 base from V and 10 bases from J; junction bases left unmatched: 6. Per the germline V gene, CDR1 is SEHNR and CDR2 is FQNEAQ (reference sequence). This CDR3 comprises 16 residues.

This clonotype was observed at least ten times. V gene TRBV7-2 combines with J gene TRBJ2-3; 9 bases fit TRBD2. V shed 0 bases, J shed 8 bases, and the junction held 6 bases outside the gene matches. The length of the CDR3 is 15 residues. Germline values: CDR1 SGHTA, CDR2 FQGNSA. The CDR3 reads CASSLASGTSSTQYF. CDR3 in DNA: TGTGCCAGCAGCTTAGCTTCCGGGACTAGCAGTACGCAGTATTTT.

The V gene is TRBV6-5, the J gene TRBJ2-4, with 7 bases aligning to TRBD1. This CDR3 region has 20 residues. Losses at the gene ends were 4 bases for V and 0 bases for J; bases not matched to a gene: 18. Germline assignment: CDR1 MNHEY and CDR2 SVGAGI. As DNA, the CDR3 is TGTGCCAGCAGTTCATTCCATTTGGGACAGTTTATCCGAGCCAAAAACATTCAGTACTTC. It yields the protein CASSSFHLGQFIRAKNIQYF.

This chain uses TRBV7-8 with TRBJ2-5; TRBD1 is a possible D gene (5 bases). The length of the CDR3 is 15 residues. V shed 0 bases and J shed 1 base, with 9 bases lying between them. The germline V gene has CDR1 SGHVS and CDR2 FQNEAQ. CDR3 bases: TGTGCCAGCAGCTTAGCGGGGCTACCCCAAGAGACCCAGTACTTC. It specifies CASSLAGLPQETQYF.

V usage is TRBV20-1 and J usage is TRBJ1-4; D ambiguous. Trimming removed 4 bases at V and 0 bases at J, with 6 bases between. Germline-derived CDR1 and CDR2 are DFQATT and SNEGSKA (reference sequence). The CDR3 is 13 amino acids. CDR3: CSAKEATNEKLFF. The CDR3 nucleotides read TGCAGTGCTAAGGAAGCAACTAATGAAAAACTGTTTTTT.

This clonotype came up many times. This chain links TRBV7-8 with TRBJ2-5, with TRBD2 matching 9 bases. Germline CDR1 is SGHVS and CDR2 is FQNEAQ. Trimming at V came to 6 bases and at J to 0 bases, leaving 14 bases not matched to a gene. The CDR3 spans 18 residues. CDR3 sequence: CASSSSLSGGGYQETQYF. DNA of the CDR3: TGTGCCAGCAGTTCGTCGCTTAGCGGGGGAGGGTACCAAGAGACCCAGTACTTC.

This sequence joins TRBV7-9 and TRBJ1-4; TRBD1 matches at 7 bases. CDR3 length: 20 amino acids. From germline, CDR1 is SEHNR and CDR2 FQNEAQ (reference sequence). V gave up 4 bases and J gave up 0 bases; unmatched junction bases: 17. CDR3 region: CASSSTLGEGTVTTNEKLFF. The CDR3 DNA sequence: TGTGCCAGCAGCTCTACCTTGGGGGAGGGGACAGTGACAACTAATGAAAAACTGTTTTTT.

The CDR3 nucleotides are TGTGCCAGCAGTTACACTAGCGGGATTGGCAATGAGCAGTTCTTC. The encoded protein is CASSYTSGIGNEQFF. This chain connects TRBV6-5 to TRBJ2-1; 10 bases are shared with TRBD2. CDR3 length: 15 amino acids. With 2 bases clipped from V and 6 bases from J, the junction kept 4 bases outside the gene matches. CDR1 MNHEY and CDR2 SVGAGI come from the germline V gene.

This clonotype was picked up a small number of times. In DNA, the CDR3 is TGTGCCAGCAGCTTAGCGCAAACGGCTGAGGGTTCACCCCTCCACTTT. Translated, it gives CASSLAQTAEGSPLHF. The chain uses TRBV7-9 and TRBJ1-6, with D unclear. The ends were cut back, 0 bases at V and 9 bases at J, with 15 bases in the middle. The V gene's germline CDR1 is SEHNR and CDR2 FQNEAQ (reference sequence). The CDR3 totals 16 residues.

The J gene is TRBJ1-1, the V gene TRBV30; D ambiguous. This CDR3 has 11 residues. CDR1 is GTSNPN, CDR2 SVGIG, per germline (reference sequence). Trimming took off 0 bases at V and 6 bases at J, with 5 bases between the two ends. The CDR3 reads CAWSVPPEAFF. In nucleotides, the CDR3 is TGTGCCTGGAGTGTACCCCCTGAAGCTTTCTTT.

V usage is TRBV11-2 and J usage is TRBJ1-4; 8 nucleotides line up with TRBD1. The CDR3 length is 16 residues. Losses at the gene ends were 5 bases for V and 14 bases for J; bases not matched to a gene: 19. Germline values: CDR1 SGHAT, CDR2 FQNNGV. Here the CDR3 DNA reads TGTGCCAGCAGCCCCGGTGGACAGGGCTATTTCACCTCCCTGTTTTTT. Translating it yields CASSPGGQGYFTSLFF.

This sequence joins TRBV4-1 and TRBJ2-1; 13 positions agree with TRBD2. Unmatched junction bases numbered 3, after V lost 6 bases and J lost 1 base. In germline, CDR1 is MGHRA, CDR2 YSYEKL. The CDR3 spans 16 residues. The CDR3 coding sequence is TGCGCCAGCAGTCGACTAGCGGGAGGTTCCTACAATGAGCAGTTCTTC. Its translation: CASSRLAGGSYNEQFF.

The J gene is TRBJ2-1, the V gene TRBV12-5; tentatively, D is TRBD1 (6 bases). The V end was cut by 5 bases, the J end by 5 bases, with 16 bases between. Germline values: CDR1 LGHNT, CDR2 FRNRAP. The CDR3 has 15 residues. CDR3 sequence (DNA): TGTGCTAGTGGTCTCAGGGGTAGGAACCACAATGAGCAGTTCTTC. Translation gives CASGLRGRNHNEQFF.

CDR3 DNA sequence: TGTGCCAGCAGGGAGGGGACAGCCCAAGAGACCCAGTACTTC. As protein: CASREGTAQETQYF. The gene calls are TRBV6-2 or TRBV6-3 and TRBJ2-5, with D maybe TRBD1 (7 bases). The germline gives CDR1 MNHEY, CDR2 SVGEGT. This CDR3 has 14 residues. Trimming took 6 bases from V and 1 from J, leaving 12 bases between them.

This clonotype was seen a handful of times. V is TRBV5-1 and J is TRBJ2-7; a weak D match, TRBD2 (5 bases). This CDR3 has 14 amino acids. The germline V gene has CDR1 SGHRS and CDR2 YFSETQ. Trimming stripped 0 bases from V and 1 base from J, with 8 bases between. CDR3 DNA sequence: TGCGCCAGCAGCTTGGCACTAGTTTCCTACGAGCAGTACTTC. It is translated as CASSLALVSYEQYF.